The entry that follows covers one T cell receptor beta chain sequence. Its antigen is not identified. These data belong to a study of T cell responses to AZD1222 COVID-19 vaccine. The CDR3 runs to 14 residues. Germline V lookup: CDR1 MDHEN, CDR2 SYDVKM. Trimming stripped 2 bases from V and 6 bases from J, with 11 bases between. Libraries were prepared by immunoSEQ multiplex PCR; TCRdb keeps only in-frame clonotypes and omits some of them. The sample consists of under 75,000 clones, roughly 90% of them appearing once. Whole-study findings and limits: Researchers report vaccine-associated CD4 TCRs spanning spike, with dominance at 160-218 and 743-854. Receipt of two AZD1222 doses was followed by a rise in Spike-specific TCR breadth and depth. The donors showed a predominance of white British ancestry and of females, with possible underestimation of clonal diversity.

This material consisted of peripheral blood, taken on day 0 of AZD1222 vaccination. The clonotype comes from an adult in good health. The chain joins TRBV28 to TRBJ1-3; tentative D call: TRBD1 (6 bases). For the CDR3, the DNA is TGTGCCAGCAGTTTACACAGGGATGAAAACACCATATATTTT. The encoded protein is CASSLHRDENTIYF. The variable domain in full, with the rest retrieved from reference TRBV28 and TRBJ1-3, is DVKVTQSSRYLVKRTGEKVFLECVQDMDHENMFWYRQDPGLGLRLIYFSYDVKMKEKGDIPEGYSVSREKKERFSLILESASTNQTSMYLCASSLHRDENTIYFGEGSWLTVV.